This T cell receptor beta chain was sequenced during a study of blood T cell repertoires in COVID-19. The V and J ends lost 3 bases and 0 bases, in that order; junction bases with no gene match: 1. The CDR3 contains 15 residues. CDR1 is SGHRS, CDR2 YFSETQ, per germline. Methods used by the authors: Quantification of nucleated cells was approximated via reference gene primer amplification. Profiled with immunoSEQ multiplex PCR; TCRdb holds only in-frame clones, not every one. Clone size and the V and J calls come from that table; the DNA yielded D and trimming. This table holds roughly 260,000 clones, about nine tenths found once.

The sequenced sample was peripheral blood. The sequence was obtained from a woman between 45 and 60 years old who had recovered from COVID-19. V and J are TRBV5-1 and TRBJ2-3; 10 bases line up with TRBD2. The CDR3: CASSSGLASTDTQYF. The CDR3 nucleotides are TGCGCCAGCAGCTCGGGACTAGCGAGCACAGATACGCAGTATTTT.